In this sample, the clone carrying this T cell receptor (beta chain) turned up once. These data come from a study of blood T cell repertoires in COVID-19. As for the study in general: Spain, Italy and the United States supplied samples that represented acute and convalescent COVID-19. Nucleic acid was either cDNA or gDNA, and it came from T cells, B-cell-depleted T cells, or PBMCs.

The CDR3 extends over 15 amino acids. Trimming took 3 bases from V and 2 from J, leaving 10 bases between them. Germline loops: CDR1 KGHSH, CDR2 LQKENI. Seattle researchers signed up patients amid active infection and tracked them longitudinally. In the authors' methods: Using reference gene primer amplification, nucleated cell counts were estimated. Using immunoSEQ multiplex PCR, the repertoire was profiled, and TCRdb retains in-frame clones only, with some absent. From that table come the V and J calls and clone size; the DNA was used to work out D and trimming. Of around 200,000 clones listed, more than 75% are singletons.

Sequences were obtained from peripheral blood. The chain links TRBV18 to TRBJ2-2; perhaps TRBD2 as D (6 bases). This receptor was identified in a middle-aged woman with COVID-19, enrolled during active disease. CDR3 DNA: TGTGCCAGCTCACCCGGACTACTCAACACCGGGGAGCTGTTTTTT. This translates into CASSPGLLNTGELFF.